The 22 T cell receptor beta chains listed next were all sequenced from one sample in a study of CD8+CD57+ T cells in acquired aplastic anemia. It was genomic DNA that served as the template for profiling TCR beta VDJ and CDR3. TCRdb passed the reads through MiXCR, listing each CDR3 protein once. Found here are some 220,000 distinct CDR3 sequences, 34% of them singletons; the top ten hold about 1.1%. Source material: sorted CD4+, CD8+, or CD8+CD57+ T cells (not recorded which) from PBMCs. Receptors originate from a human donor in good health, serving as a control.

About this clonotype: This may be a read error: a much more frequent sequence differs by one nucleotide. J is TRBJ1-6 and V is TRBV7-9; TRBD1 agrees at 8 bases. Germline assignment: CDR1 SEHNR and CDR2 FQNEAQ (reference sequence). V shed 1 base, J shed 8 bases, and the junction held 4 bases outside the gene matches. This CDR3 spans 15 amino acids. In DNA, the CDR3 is TGTGCCAGCAGCTTAGGAGACAGGGGTTATTCACCCCTCCACTTT. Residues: CASSLGDRGYSPLHF. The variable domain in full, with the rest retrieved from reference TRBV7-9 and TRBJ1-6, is DTGVSQNPRHKITKRGQNVTFRCDPISEHNRLYWYRQTLGQGPEFLTYFQNEAQLEKSRLLSDRFSAERPKGSFSTLEIQRTEQGDSAMYLCASSLGDRGYSPLHFGNGTRLTVT.

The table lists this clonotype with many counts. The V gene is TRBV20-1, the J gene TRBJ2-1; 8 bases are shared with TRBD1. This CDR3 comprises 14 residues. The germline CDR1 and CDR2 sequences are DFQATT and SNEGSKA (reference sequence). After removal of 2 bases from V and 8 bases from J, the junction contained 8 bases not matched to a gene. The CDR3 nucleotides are TGCAGTGCTAGATTGGACAGGGTGAGGCATGAGCAGTTCTTC. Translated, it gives CSARLDRVRHEQFF.

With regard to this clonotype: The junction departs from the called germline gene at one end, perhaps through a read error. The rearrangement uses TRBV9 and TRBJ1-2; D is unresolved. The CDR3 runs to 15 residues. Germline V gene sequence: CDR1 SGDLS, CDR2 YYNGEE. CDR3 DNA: TGTGTCAGCAGCGTAGATCCCAGGCGGGACTATGGCTACACCTTC. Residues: CVSSVDPRRDYGYTF.

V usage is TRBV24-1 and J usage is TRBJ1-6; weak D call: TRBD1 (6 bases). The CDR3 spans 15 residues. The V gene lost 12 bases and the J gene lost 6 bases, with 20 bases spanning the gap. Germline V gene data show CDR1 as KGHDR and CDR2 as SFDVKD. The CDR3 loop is CARNQLQGGNSPLHF. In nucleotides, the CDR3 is TGTGCCCGGAACCAGTTACAGGGTGGTAATTCACCCCTCCACTTT.

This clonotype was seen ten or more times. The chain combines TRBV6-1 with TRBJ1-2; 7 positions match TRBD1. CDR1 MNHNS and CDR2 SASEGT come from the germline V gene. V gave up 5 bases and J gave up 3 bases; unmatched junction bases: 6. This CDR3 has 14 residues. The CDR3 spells CASSINRGDYGYTF. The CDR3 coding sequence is TGTGCCAGCAGTATAAACAGGGGCGACTATGGCTACACCTTC.

The CDR3 sequence: CASMKGRTEAFF. CDR3 in DNA: TGTGCCAGCATGAAGGGTAGGACTGAAGCTTTCTTT. The chain has TRBV6-1 and TRBJ1-1; unclear D gene. The germline gives CDR1 MNHNS, CDR2 SASEGT. The CDR3 length is 12 residues. The ends were cut back, 7 bases at V and 5 bases at J, with 11 bases in the middle.

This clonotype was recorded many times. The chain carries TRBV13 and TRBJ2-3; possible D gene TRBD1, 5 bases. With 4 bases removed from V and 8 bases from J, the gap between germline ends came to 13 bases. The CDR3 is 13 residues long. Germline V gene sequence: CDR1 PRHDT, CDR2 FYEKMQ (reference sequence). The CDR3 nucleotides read TGTGCCAGCAGCTCAAGGGGTCCCGGTACGCAGTATTTT. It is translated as CASSSRGPGTQYF.

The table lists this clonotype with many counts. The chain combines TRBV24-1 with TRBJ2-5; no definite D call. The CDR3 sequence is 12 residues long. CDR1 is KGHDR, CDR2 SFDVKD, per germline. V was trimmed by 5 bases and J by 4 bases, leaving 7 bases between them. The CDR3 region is CATSGQRETQYF. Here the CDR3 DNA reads TGTGCCACCAGTGGCCAGAGAGAGACCCAGTACTTC.

For the CDR3, the DNA is TGTGCCAGTAGTATGAGGTCCAGGGACTATGGCTACACCTTC. Amino acids: CASSMRSRDYGYTF. The rearrangement joins TRBV19 to TRBJ1-2; perhaps TRBD1 as D (5 bases). Germline V gene sequence: CDR1 LNHDA, CDR2 SQIVND (reference sequence). The CDR3 runs to 14 residues. V was pared by 3 bases and J by 3 bases, with 11 bases between.

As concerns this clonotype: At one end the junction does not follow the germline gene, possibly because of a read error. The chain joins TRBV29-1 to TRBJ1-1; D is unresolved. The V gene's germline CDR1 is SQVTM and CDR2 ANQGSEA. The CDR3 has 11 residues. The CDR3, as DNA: TGCAGCGTCGAAGACGCCACTGAAGCTTTCTTT. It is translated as CSVEDATEAFF.

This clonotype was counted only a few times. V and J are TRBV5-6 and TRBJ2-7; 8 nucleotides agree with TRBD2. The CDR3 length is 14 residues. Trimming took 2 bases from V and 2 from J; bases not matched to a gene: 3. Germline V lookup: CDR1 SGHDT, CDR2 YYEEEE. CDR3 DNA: TGTGCCAGCAGCTTTAGTAGCGGGACCTACGAGCAGTACTTC. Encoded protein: CASSFSSGTYEQYF.

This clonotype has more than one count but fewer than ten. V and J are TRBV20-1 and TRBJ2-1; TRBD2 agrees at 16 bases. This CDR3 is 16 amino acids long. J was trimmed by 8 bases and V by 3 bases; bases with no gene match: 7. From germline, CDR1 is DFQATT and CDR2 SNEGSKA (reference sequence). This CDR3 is CSARGTSGRAPDEQFF. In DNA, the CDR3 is TGCAGTGCTAGGGGGACTAGCGGGAGGGCCCCCGATGAGCAGTTCTTC.

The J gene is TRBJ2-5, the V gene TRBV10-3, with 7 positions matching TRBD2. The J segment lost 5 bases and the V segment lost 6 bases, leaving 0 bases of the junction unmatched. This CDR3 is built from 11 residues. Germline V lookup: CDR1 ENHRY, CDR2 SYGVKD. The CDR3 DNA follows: TGTGCCATCAGGGGAGGGGAGACCCAGTACTTC. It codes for CAIRGGETQYF.

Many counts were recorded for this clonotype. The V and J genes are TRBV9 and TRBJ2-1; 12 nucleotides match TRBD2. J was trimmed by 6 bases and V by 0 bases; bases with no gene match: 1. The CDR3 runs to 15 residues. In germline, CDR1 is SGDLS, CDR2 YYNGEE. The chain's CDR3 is CASSVETSGSNEQFF. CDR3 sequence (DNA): TGTGCCAGCAGCGTAGAGACTAGCGGGAGCAATGAGCAGTTCTTC.

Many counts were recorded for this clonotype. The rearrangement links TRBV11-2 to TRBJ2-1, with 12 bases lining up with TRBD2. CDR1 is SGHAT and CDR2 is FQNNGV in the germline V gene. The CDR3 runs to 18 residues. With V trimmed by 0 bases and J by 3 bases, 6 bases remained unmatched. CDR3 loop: CASSLEVLAGGFYNEQFF. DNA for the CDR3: TGTGCCAGCAGCTTAGAGGTGCTAGCGGGAGGGTTCTACAATGAGCAGTTCTTC.

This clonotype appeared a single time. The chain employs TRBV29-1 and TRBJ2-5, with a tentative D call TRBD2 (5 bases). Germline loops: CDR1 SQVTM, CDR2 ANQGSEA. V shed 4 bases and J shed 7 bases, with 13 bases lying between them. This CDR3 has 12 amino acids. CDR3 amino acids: CSVVGSGPTQYF. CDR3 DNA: TGCAGCGTTGTGGGCAGCGGACCGACCCAGTACTTC.

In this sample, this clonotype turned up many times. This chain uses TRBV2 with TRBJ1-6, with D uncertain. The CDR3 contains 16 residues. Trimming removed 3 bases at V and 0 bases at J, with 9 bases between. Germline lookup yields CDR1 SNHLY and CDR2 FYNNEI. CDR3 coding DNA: TGTGCCAGCAGTGACCCCAGAAGCTCCTATAATTCACCCCTCCACTTT. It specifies CASSDPRSSYNSPLHF.

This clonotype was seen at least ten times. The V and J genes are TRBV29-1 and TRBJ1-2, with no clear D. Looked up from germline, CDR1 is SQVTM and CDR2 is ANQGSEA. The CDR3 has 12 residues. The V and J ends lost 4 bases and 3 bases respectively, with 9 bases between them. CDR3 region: CSVVRTDYGYTF. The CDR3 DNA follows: TGCAGCGTTGTTAGGACGGACTATGGCTACACCTTC.

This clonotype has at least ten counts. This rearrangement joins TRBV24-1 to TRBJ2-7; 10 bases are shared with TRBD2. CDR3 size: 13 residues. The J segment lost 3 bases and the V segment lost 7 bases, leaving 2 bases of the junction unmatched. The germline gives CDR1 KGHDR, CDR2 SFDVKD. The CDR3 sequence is CATSTSGIYEQYF. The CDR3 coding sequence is TGTGCCACCAGCACTAGCGGGATCTACGAGCAGTACTTC.

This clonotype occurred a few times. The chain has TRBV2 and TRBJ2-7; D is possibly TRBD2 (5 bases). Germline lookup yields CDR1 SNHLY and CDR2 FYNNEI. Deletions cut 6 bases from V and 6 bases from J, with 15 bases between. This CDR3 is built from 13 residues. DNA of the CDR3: TGTGCCAGCAGGCGACTGACGGCGGGCGAGCAGTACTTC. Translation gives CASRRLTAGEQYF.

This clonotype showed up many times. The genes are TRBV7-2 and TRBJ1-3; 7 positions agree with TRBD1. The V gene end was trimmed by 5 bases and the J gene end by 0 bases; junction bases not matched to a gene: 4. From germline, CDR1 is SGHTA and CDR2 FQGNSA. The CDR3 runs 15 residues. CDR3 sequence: CASSAWDSSGNTIYF. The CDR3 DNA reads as TGTGCCAGCAGCGCATGGGACAGCTCTGGAAACACCATATATTTT.

The CDR3 nucleotides are TGTGCCAGTAGTATGGGGGGACACCGATTCTATGGCTACACCTTC. Translation gives CASSMGGHRFYGYTF. The V and J genes are TRBV19 and TRBJ1-2; D perhaps matches TRBD1 (6 bases). Trimming removed 3 bases at V and 4 bases at J, with 15 bases between. From germline, CDR1 is LNHDA and CDR2 SQIVND (reference sequence). This CDR3 contains 15 residues.